This entry is about one T cell receptor beta chain. Antigen specificity is unknown. The germline V gene has CDR1 SQVTM and CDR2 ANQGSEA. The CDR3 loop spans 10 amino acids. V was pared by 7 bases and J by 6 bases, with 9 bases between. This PCR relied on a set of 60 Vbeta primers and 13 Jbeta primers. TCRdb keeps only in-frame clones here, not all; method: immunoSEQ multiplex PCR. Here the sample spans some 170,000 clones, about 9% being singletons. This record belongs to a study of cytomegalovirus exposure and HLA in healthy donors. Study results and limitations: Only CMV serostatus was available as immune exposure information.

The receptor was derived from a woman in her 30s in good health and CMV-seropositive. The chain uses TRBV29-1 and TRBJ1-2; the D gene is possibly TRBD1 (6 bases). The sequenced sample was PBMCs. The CDR3 region has the DNA TGCAGCGCCTACAGGGATGGCTACACCTTC. Its protein product is CSAYRDGYTF.